This T cell receptor (beta chain) was sequenced in a study of T cells in localized non-small cell lung cancer. The ends lost 1 base at V and 4 bases at J; junction bases unmatched: 16. Germline CDR1 reads SGHVS; CDR2 reads FQNEAQ. This CDR3 is 19 amino acids long. Generated by immunoSEQ multiplex PCR, the TCRdb table keeps only in-frame clones and is missing some. Counted here are roughly 24,000 clones, around 93% occurring once; the ten biggest clones make up roughly 4.1%. The chain uses TRBV7-8 and TRBJ2-1; TRBD2 matches 7 bases. Source: peripheral blood, taken before any cancer treatment. The sequence came from a female donor of 60 years or more with stage II squamous cell lung carcinoma. The CDR3, as DNA: TGTGCCAGCAGCTTAGATGTTCGGTCGGCGGGAGAGTCTTACAATGAGCAGTTCTTC. Translating it yields CASSLDVRSAGESYNEQFF.